The 19 T cell receptor beta chains given below trace back to one sample, sequenced in a study of blood T cells in healthy people across ages. Alongside a J-beta primer mix, a sample-barcoded 5' primer served in a second PCR lasting roughly 6 to 12 cycles. A single record per CDR3 protein comes from TCRdb applying MiXCR to the 5' RACE reads. The sample lists hundreds of thousands of distinct CDR3 sequences; approximately 39% were seen once. The sequenced material came from blood. These receptors were obtained from a woman aged 55-70 years in good health.

V usage is TRBV2 and J usage is TRBJ2-7; 10 bases agree with TRBD2. From germline, CDR1 is SNHLY and CDR2 FYNNEI. The CDR3 extends over 13 amino acids. Unmatched junction bases numbered 2, after V lost 7 bases and J lost 2 bases. Written as DNA, the CDR3 is TGTGCCAGCAAAGCGGGGGGGACCTACGAGCAGTACTTC. It translates to CASKAGGTYEQYF.

This clonotype was found a few times. This CDR3 reads CASSQDLLGGTEAFF. CDR3 sequence (DNA): TGTGCCAGCAGCCAAGATCTTCTGGGGGGCACTGAAGCTTTCTTT. The V and J genes are TRBV3-1 and TRBJ1-1; a weak D match, TRBD1 (5 bases). The V gene's germline CDR1 is LGHDT and CDR2 YNNKEL (reference sequence). CDR3 size: 15 residues. Deletions cut 0 bases from V and 4 bases from J, with 12 bases between. Filled out from reference TRBV3-1 and TRBJ1-1, the complete variable domain reads DTAVSQTPKYLVTQMGNDKSIKCEQNLGHDTMYWYKQDSKKFLKIMFSYNNKELIINETVPNRFSPKSPDKAHLNLHINSLELGDSAVYFCASSQDLLGGTEAFFGQGTRLTVV.

The chain couples TRBV7-9 to TRBJ1-2; 7 bases map to TRBD1. The CDR3 totals 17 residues. The V gene end was trimmed by 0 bases and the J gene end by 1 base; junction bases not matched to a gene: 8. CDR1 SEHNR and CDR2 FQNEAQ come from the germline V gene (reference sequence). CDR3 DNA sequence: TGTGCCAGCAGCTTAGCGGGCGACAGGGCTTATAACTATGGCTACACCTTC. This encodes CASSLAGDRAYNYGYTF.

This clonotype has only a few counts. The chain couples TRBV12-3 or TRBV12-4 to TRBJ2-5; no definite D call. This CDR3 has 13 residues. The V end lost 6 bases, the J end lost 11 bases, and 19 bases lay between the germline ends. CDR3: CASSPDAQFEQYF. The CDR3, as DNA: TGTGCCAGCAGCCCCGACGCTCAGTTTGAGCAGTACTTC.

This clonotype has just one count. The rearrangement joins TRBV11-2 to TRBJ2-4; TRBD1 matches 11 bases. The DNA end lines up better with TRBJ2-7; the J call may be wrong. The CDR3 extends over 15 amino acids. CDR1 SGHAT and CDR2 FQNNGV come from the germline V gene. The CDR3 loop is CASSRLGQGVYEQYF. The CDR3 DNA is TGTGCCAGCAGCCGACTGGGACAGGGGGTCTACGAGCAGTACTTC.

In this sample, this clonotype turned up a few times. This chain's CDR3 is CASSHTSGRANEQFF. The CDR3 DNA follows: TGTGCCAGCAGCCATACTAGCGGGAGGGCCAATGAGCAGTTCTTC. The chain couples TRBV27 to TRBJ2-1, with 13 bases lining up with TRBD2. Germline trimming cut 6 bases from V and 6 bases from J; bases unmatched to any gene: 5. From germline, CDR1 is MNHEY and CDR2 SMNVEV (reference sequence). This CDR3 region has 15 residues.

The chain combines TRBV5-1 with TRBJ2-3; possible D gene TRBD1, 6 bases. The germline CDR1 and CDR2 sequences are SGHRS and YFSETQ. The CDR3 has 14 amino acids. Between the trimmed V and J ends, which lost 7 bases and 2 bases, there was a span of 14 bases. The chain's CDR3 is CASGSDSYTDTQYF. The CDR3 bases are TGCGCCAGCGGATCGGACAGCTACACAGATACGCAGTATTTT.

The V call is TRBV6-6, the J call TRBJ1-2; D unresolved. CDR1 MNHNY and CDR2 SVGAGI come from the germline V gene (reference sequence). V shed 5 bases and J shed 6 bases, with 13 bases lying between them. The CDR3 is 13 amino acids. CDR3 nucleotides: TGTGCCAGCAGTCCCAACCCGAAAGATGGCTACACCTTC. Protein: CASSPNPKDGYTF.

The sample holds many counts of this clonotype. This chain joins TRBV5-1 and TRBJ2-4, with TRBD2 identical over 7 bases. From germline, CDR1 is SGHRS and CDR2 YFSETQ. The CDR3 totals 15 residues. With 4 bases clipped from V and 8 bases from J, the junction kept 12 bases outside the gene matches. The CDR3 nucleotides read TGCGCCAGCAGCGGACGACTAGATGGGGGGGACATTCAGTACTTC. Its translation is CASSGRLDGGDIQYF. Supplemented by reference TRBV5-1 and TRBJ2-4, the full variable domain reads KAGVTQTPRYLIKTRGQQVTLSCSPISGHRSVSWYQQTPGQGLQFLFEYFSETQRNKGNFPGRFSGRQFSNSRSEMNVSTLELGDSALYLCASSGRLDGGDIQYFGAGTRLSVL.

This clonotype has just a few counts. A much larger clone lies one base from this, so it may be a read error. As DNA, the CDR3 is TGTGCCAGCAGGGGATACTACAATGAGCAGTACTTC. This sequence encodes CASRGYYNEQYF. V is TRBV25-1 and J is TRBJ2-1; D is unresolved. The J call may be in error: the DNA end matches TRBJ2-7 better. This CDR3 contains 12 residues. Germline V lookup: CDR1 MGHDK, CDR2 SYGVNS.

CDR3 coding DNA: TGTGCCAGCAGTTGGGGGGGAGGGGGCAACATTCAGTACTTC. It encodes CASSWGGGGNIQYF. The V gene is TRBV12-3 or TRBV12-4, the J gene TRBJ2-4; possibly TRBD1 or TRBD2 for D (7 bases each). There are 14 residues in the CDR3. The V gene lost 4 bases and the J gene lost 7 bases, with 14 bases spanning the gap.

The J gene is TRBJ2-1, the V gene TRBV13; 10 bases are a match to TRBD2. Trimming took 1 base from V and 4 from J; bases not matched to a gene: 7. CDR1 and CDR2 (germline): PRHDT, FYEKMQ (reference sequence). The CDR3 length is 17 residues. CDR3 sequence: CASSLVSGLAEYNEQFF. Written as DNA, the CDR3 is TGTGCCAGCAGCTTAGTGTCCGGACTAGCGGAGTACAATGAGCAGTTCTTC.

This chain joins TRBV6-6 and TRBJ2-1, with TRBD1 identical over 10 bases. Losses at the gene ends were 5 bases for V and 7 bases for J; bases not matched to a gene: 5. The CDR3 runs to 14 residues. Germline V gene lookup returns CDR1 MNHNY and CDR2 SVGAGI (reference sequence). CDR3 coding DNA: TGTGCCAGCAGTGGGACAGGGGTTCAGAATGAGCAGTTCTTC. Protein: CASSGTGVQNEQFF.

J is TRBJ1-5 and V is TRBV20-1; 8 bases are a match to TRBD1. CDR3 length: 13 amino acids. V was pared by 6 bases and J by 7 bases, with 8 bases of the junction left unmatched. The germline CDR1 and CDR2 sequences are DFQATT and SNEGSKA (reference sequence). The CDR3, as DNA: TGCAGTGCCGGAAGGACAGGGTACCAGCCCCAGCATTTT. Translation: CSAGRTGYQPQHF.

The CDR3 DNA reads TGTGCCAGCAGGAGCCGGGACACTGCCTACGAGCAGTACTTC. Translation: CASRSRDTAYEQYF. This rearrangement joins TRBV6-2 or TRBV6-3 to TRBJ2-5; tentative D call: TRBD1 (6 bases). Gene TRBJ2-7 matches the end of the DNA better, so the J call may be wrong. CDR1 is MNHEY, CDR2 SVGEGT, per germline. CDR3 length: 14 amino acids.

The rearrangement uses TRBV6-2 or TRBV6-3 and TRBJ2-7; D is ambiguous. The germline gives CDR1 MNHEY, CDR2 SVGEGT. Trimming shortened V by 6 bases and J by 7 bases, and 16 bases separated the two germline ends. The CDR3 runs 13 residues. The CDR3 coding sequence is TGTGCCAGCAGCCCCTTCAACTACAATGAGCAGTACTTC. Residues: CASSPFNYNEQYF.

The chain recombines TRBV12-3 or TRBV12-4 with TRBJ2-1; 9 positions match TRBD2. The trim removed 1 base at V and 8 bases at J, leaving 6 bases unmatched. The CDR3 loop spans 15 amino acids. The CDR3 bases are TGTGCCAGCAGTTTAGGCGGGAGGGCCGACGATGAGCAGTTCTTC. This gives the protein CASSLGGRADDEQFF.

The chain has TRBV28 and TRBJ1-2, with 8 positions matching TRBD1. V gave up 8 bases and J gave up 4 bases; unmatched junction bases: 9. The germline gives CDR1 MDHEN, CDR2 SYDVKM. This CDR3 spans 14 amino acids. For the CDR3, the DNA is TGTGCCAGCCAGACTCACCAGGGGGCCTATGGCTACACCTTC. It specifies CASQTHQGAYGYTF.

This chain connects TRBV27 to TRBJ2-7; D perhaps matches TRBD1 (5 bases). The CDR3 covers 14 residues. Germline CDR1 is MNHEY and CDR2 is SMNVEV (reference sequence). V dropped 1 base and J dropped 1 base, with 8 bases sitting between them. The CDR3 nucleotides read TGTGCCAGCAGTTTATTTCAGGGTTCCTACGAGCAGTACTTC. Amino acid sequence: CASSLFQGSYEQYF.